The T cell receptor beta chain under discussion was sequenced for a study of glioma-infiltrating T cells. Study information: Presurgical dexamethasone in glioma patients lasted six or fewer days. Blood libraries targeted roughly 4.5- to 11-fold coverage of about one million T cells.

TCR alpha and beta CDR3 regions were amplified from RNA using iRepertoire nested multiplex PCR. Tissue mRNA or PBMC total RNA, roughly 100-400 ng, went into one-step reverse transcription and amplification. TCRdb independently ran MiXCR on the multiplex PCR reads; one entry per CDR3 protein. The table includes 300,000 to 450,000 distinct CDR3 sequences, 35% to 45% detected once. The CDR3 spans 14 residues. Germline lookup yields CDR1 SNHLY and CDR2 FYNNEI. Trimming took 10 bases from V and 6 from J, leaving 19 bases between them. This clonotype was seen a handful of times. The sequenced material came from glioma tissue, nonneoplastic brain tissue, or PBMCs (not recorded which). The chain couples TRBV2 to TRBJ2-1; D is tentatively TRBD1 or TRBD2 (5 bases each). The sequence was collected from a human donor with low-grade glioma or glioblastoma, undergoing nonglioma brain surgery, or in good health (not recorded which). CDR3 amino acids: CAIRLGSGGNEQFF. The CDR3 region has the DNA TGTGCCATCCGGTTGGGGAGTGGGGGCAATGAGCAGTTCTTC.